This section outlines one T cell receptor (beta chain) sequence together with its context. Germline V gene sequence: CDR1 SGHRS, CDR2 YFSETQ. The CDR3 extends over 15 amino acids. V lost 3 bases and J lost 2; bases outside the gene matches: 8. This record belongs to a study of Graves' ophthalmopathy and Graves' hyperthyroidism. TCR beta CDR3 amplification used RNA transcripts. Following a first-round RT-PCR that used HTBI primers, a second-round multiplex PCR was carried out. In TCRdb, the multiplex PCR reads were re-called with MiXCR into one record per CDR3 protein. The data show over a million distinct CDR3 sequences, around a third seen once.

This chain joins TRBV5-1 and TRBJ2-7; TRBD1 matches 7 bases. Sequenced input: peripheral blood or thyroid tissue (not recorded which). The TCR was taken from an adult man with Graves' hyperthyroidism. The CDR3, as DNA: TGCGCCAGCAGCTACCTAACCGGGACAGCCTACGAGCAGTACTTC. Encoded protein: CASSYLTGTAYEQYF.